The 31 T cell receptor beta chains below come from one sample, sequenced in a study of T cell repertoires in cytomegalovirus infection. Their cognate antigens are unknown. TCRdb reprocessed the reads with MiXCR, giving one entry per CDR3 protein. The sample lists 43,000 or so distinct CDR3 sequences; nearly 20% were seen once. The sample here was CD8+ T cells from cultured PBMCs, taken from culture after CMV antigen stimulation. Receptors were obtained from a human donor in good health (CMV status not recorded). Some clones in this sample may be carry-over from other donors' samples.

This chain uses TRBV5-1 with TRBJ2-3; the D gene is possibly TRBD1 (5 bases). V was cut by 0 bases and J by 2 bases, with 10 bases left in between. The CDR3 sequence is 15 residues long. Germline V CDR1 and CDR2: SGHRS, YFSETQ. This CDR3 reads CASSLEQALTDTQYF. CDR3 in DNA: TGCGCCAGCAGCTTGGAACAGGCCCTCACAGATACGCAGTATTTT.

This clonotype came up many times. The genes are TRBV4-1 and TRBJ1-5; D gene unclear. The CDR3 has 14 amino acids. Germline CDR1 reads MGHRA; CDR2 reads YSYEKL. Trimming left V 0 bases short and J 3 bases short, with 6 bases between. The CDR3 bases are TGCGCCAGCAGCCAAGATCTGTACAATCAGCCCCAGCATTTT. Translating gives CASSQDLYNQPQHF.

In this sample, this clonotype turned up many times. This rearrangement joins TRBV7-2 to TRBJ2-2; no reliable D call. The V gene's germline CDR1 is SGHTA and CDR2 FQGNSA. Trimming removed 2 bases at V and 0 bases at J, with 16 bases between. The CDR3 has 18 amino acids. The CDR3 protein is CASSLFEQLFANTGELFF. DNA of the CDR3: TGTGCCAGCAGCTTATTTGAACAGTTGTTCGCGAACACCGGGGAGCTGTTTTTT.

This clonotype was seen many times. The chain recombines TRBV7-9 with TRBJ2-7; D might be TRBD1 or TRBD2, each matching 6 bases. Germline V gene sequence: CDR1 SEHNR, CDR2 FQNEAQ (reference sequence). This CDR3 has 18 amino acids. The V and J ends lost 0 bases and 2 bases respectively, with 20 bases between them. The CDR3 bases are TGTGCCAGCAGCTTAGCGCATGGGGGGCAAAGTGGGGCCTACGAGCAGTACTTC. It yields the protein CASSLAHGGQSGAYEQYF.

About this clonotype itself: A read error is possible here, since a much larger clone lies one base away. The chain combines TRBV7-6 with TRBJ1-1, with TRBD1 identical over 12 bases. V shed 5 bases and J 5 bases; nucleotides not matched to a gene: 6. Germline CDR1 reads SGHVS; CDR2 reads FNYEAQ. This CDR3 is built from 15 residues. CDR3 protein: CASSMSGQGATEAFF. Written as DNA, the CDR3 is TGTGCCAGCAGCATGTCGGGACAGGGGGCGACTGAAGCTTTCTTT. Using reference TRBV7-6 and TRBJ1-1 for the parts outside the CDR3, the full variable domain is GAGVSQSPRYKVTKRGQDVALRCDPISGHVSLYWYRQALGQGPEFLTYFNYEAQQDKSGLPNDRFSAERPEGSISTLTIQRTEQRDSAMYRCASSMSGQGATEAFFGQGTRLTVV.

This clonotype was counted many times. CDR3 DNA sequence: TGTGCCAGCAGCCGCAAACTAGCGGGAGGAGAGCAGTACTTC. The encoded protein is CASSRKLAGGEQYF. The rearrangement links TRBV11-3 to TRBJ2-7, with 12 positions matching TRBD2. This CDR3 has 14 amino acids. The V gene end was trimmed by 5 bases and the J gene end by 7 bases; junction bases not matched to a gene: 6. The V gene's germline CDR1 is SGHNT and CDR2 YENEEA. Combining the CDR3 with reference TRBV11-3 and TRBJ2-7 gives the whole variable domain EAGVVQSPRYKIIEKKQPVAFWCNPISGHNTLYWYLQNLGQGPELLIRYENEEAVDDSQLPKDRFSAERLKGVDSTLKIQPAELGDSAVYLCASSRKLAGGEQYFGPGTRLTVT.

Concerning this clonotype: A single base separates this from a much larger clone, so it may be a read error. CDR3 DNA sequence: TGTGCCAGCAGTTTAGGCCCGGCTGGTGGCTACATCTTC. Protein sequence: CASSLGPAGGYIF. This rearrangement joins TRBV12-3 or TRBV12-4 to TRBJ1-2; D remains unclear. This CDR3 is built from 13 residues.

This chain links TRBV4-2 with TRBJ2-7, with TRBD1 matching over 9 bases. V trimming: 1 base; J trimming: 0 bases; junction bases outside the gene matches: 10. Germline V gene sequence: CDR1 LGHNA, CDR2 YNFKEQ. The CDR3 length is 18 residues. CDR3 amino acids: CASSQGPTGTGFSYEQYF. For the CDR3, the DNA is TGTGCCAGCAGCCAAGGCCCCACCGGGACAGGGTTCTCCTACGAGCAGTACTTC.

This clonotype was observed a handful of times. The chain links TRBV6-5 to TRBJ2-1; TRBD2 agrees at 7 bases. The V and J ends lost 5 bases and 4 bases, in that order; junction bases with no gene match: 11. The germline CDR1 and CDR2 sequences are MNHEY and SVGAGI. CDR3 size: 16 residues. The DNA for the CDR3 is TGTGCCAGCAGTGCCAAACTAGCGCAGCCGTACAATGAGCAGTTCTTC. Amino acid sequence: CASSAKLAQPYNEQFF.

The chain links TRBV25-1 to TRBJ1-2; the D gene is possibly TRBD1 (5 bases). Germline V gives CDR1 MGHDK, CDR2 SYGVNS. The V end lost 0 bases, the J end lost 8 bases, and 13 bases lay between the germline ends. This CDR3 region has 14 residues. CDR3 loop: CASSEYSGPRGYTF. The DNA of the CDR3 is TGTGCCAGCAGTGAATATTCAGGGCCAAGAGGCTACACCTTC.

This chain connects TRBV7-6 to TRBJ2-1, with 9 bases matching TRBD1. The junction had 5 bases not matched to a gene; V was cut back by 6 bases and J by 5 bases. This CDR3 contains 14 residues. Looked up from germline, CDR1 is SGHVS and CDR2 is FNYEAQ. The CDR3 reads CASSRGQGNNEQFF. The CDR3 DNA is TGTGCCAGCAGTCGGGGACAGGGAAACAATGAGCAGTTCTTC.

This clonotype was recorded only once. The rearrangement uses TRBV9 and TRBJ2-7; 9 nucleotides align to TRBD2. CDR3 length equals 14 residues. Germline assignment: CDR1 SGDLS and CDR2 YYNGEE. The J segment lost 7 bases and the V segment lost 0 bases, leaving 5 bases of the junction unmatched. The CDR3 DNA reads TGTGCCAGCAGCGTAGGAGCGGGAGGAAGGGAGCAGTACTTC. Translating gives CASSVGAGGREQYF.

This clonotype was counted at least ten times. This CDR3 reads CASSLIRTDTQYF. As DNA, the CDR3 is TGCGCCAGCAGCCTCATACGTACAGATACGCAGTATTTT. This chain joins TRBV4-3 and TRBJ2-3; D not certain. V shed 4 bases and J shed 3 bases, with 8 bases lying between them. This CDR3 contains 13 residues. CDR1 LGHNA and CDR2 YSLEER come from the germline V gene.

This clonotype has at least ten counts. J is TRBJ2-1 and V is TRBV12-3 or TRBV12-4; possible D gene TRBD2, 6 bases. Trimming pared 5 bases from V and 7 bases from J, leaving 15 bases between. This CDR3 is 14 amino acids long. The CDR3 protein is CASSDGLPGNEQFF. CDR3 DNA sequence: TGTGCCAGCAGTGACGGACTACCTGGGAATGAGCAGTTCTTC.

This clonotype was detected only a few times. The chain is built from TRBV27 and TRBJ1-1; D is perhaps TRBD1 (6 bases). The V and J ends lost 3 bases and 5 bases respectively, with 10 bases between them. This CDR3 has 13 amino acids. CDR1 and CDR2 (germline): MNHEY, SMNVEV (reference sequence). The CDR3: CASSFRGGTEAFF. The CDR3, as DNA: TGTGCCAGCAGTTTTAGAGGGGGAACTGAAGCTTTCTTT.

This clonotype was observed a handful of times. The V call is TRBV9, the J call TRBJ1-5, with D maybe TRBD1 (5 bases). The CDR3 totals 15 residues. The V gene lost 3 bases and the J gene lost 1 base, with 11 bases spanning the gap. CDR1 is SGDLS and CDR2 is YYNGEE in the germline V gene. The CDR3 protein is CASSAGRLSNQPQHF. CDR3 coding DNA: TGTGCCAGCAGCGCGGGACGCCTGAGCAATCAGCCCCAGCATTTT.

This clonotype has a handful of counts. The V call is TRBV27, the J call TRBJ2-1; 10 nucleotides line up with TRBD1. This CDR3 has 11 amino acids. With V trimmed by 8 bases and J by 10 bases, 2 bases remained unmatched. CDR1 and CDR2 from the germline V gene are MNHEY and SMNVEV (reference sequence). The CDR3, as DNA: TGTGCCAGCGGACAGGGGGGGGAGCAGTTCTTC. Amino acid sequence: CASGQGGEQFF.

This clonotype was recorded a few times. V and J are TRBV11-3 and TRBJ2-7; 8 bases are a match to TRBD2. This CDR3 is 14 amino acids long. Germline loops: CDR1 SGHNT, CDR2 YENEEA. J was trimmed by 5 bases and V by 7 bases; bases with no gene match: 10. This CDR3 is CASTHPGGRDEQYF. The CDR3 DNA sequence: TGTGCCAGCACCCACCCGGGGGGGCGCGACGAGCAGTACTTC.

This clonotype showed up just a few times. CDR3 region: CASSSPTGITQMNTEAFF. CDR3 DNA sequence: TGTGCCAGCAGCTCTCCTACAGGGATCACCCAGATGAACACTGAAGCTTTCTTT. This chain uses TRBV5-8 with TRBJ1-1, with a possible D match to TRBD1 (6 bases). CDR3 size: 18 residues. Germline V CDR1 and CDR2: SGHTS, YDEGEE. V lost 3 bases and J 0 bases, leaving 21 bases between the germline ends.

The chain carries TRBV6-1 and TRBJ2-3; 10 positions agree with TRBD2. Unmatched junction bases numbered 6, after V lost 6 bases and J lost 0 bases. The length of the CDR3 is 16 residues. The germline CDR1 and CDR2 sequences are MNHNS and SASEGT. The CDR3 spells CASRASGGSSTDTQYF. The CDR3 nucleotides are TGTGCCAGCAGAGCTAGCGGGGGCTCTAGCACAGATACGCAGTATTTT.

This clonotype was seen at least ten times. The gene calls are TRBV28 and TRBJ2-1; 7 positions agree with TRBD1. The V gene's germline CDR1 is MDHEN and CDR2 SYDVKM. The CDR3 is 16 residues long. With 1 base clipped from V and 7 bases from J, the junction kept 10 bases outside the gene matches. The CDR3 loop reads CASSLSPMGQLNEQFF. DNA for the CDR3: TGTGCCAGCAGTTTATCCCCTATGGGACAGCTAAATGAGCAGTTCTTC.

V and J are TRBV12-3 or TRBV12-4 and TRBJ1-2, with D possibly TRBD1 on 5 matching bases. With 0 bases removed from V and 3 bases from J, the gap between germline ends came to 8 bases. The CDR3 covers 14 residues. CDR3 in amino acids: CASSLALGDYGYTF. As DNA, the CDR3 is TGTGCCAGCAGTTTAGCGCTAGGGGACTATGGCTACACCTTC.

The chain couples TRBV7-9 to TRBJ1-2; D is possibly TRBD1 (5 bases). With 2 bases removed from V and 0 bases from J, the gap between germline ends came to 13 bases. CDR3 length equals 16 residues. Germline assignment: CDR1 SEHNR and CDR2 FQNEAQ (reference sequence). The CDR3 loop reads CASSLWDDRANYGYTF. DNA for the CDR3: TGTGCCAGCAGCTTATGGGACGACCGAGCTAACTATGGCTACACCTTC.

This clonotype came up a few times. CDR3 in amino acids: CSARASGRLNTEAFF. CDR3 nucleotide sequence: TGCAGTGCTAGAGCGTCGGGACGTCTGAACACTGAAGCTTTCTTT. The genes are TRBV20-1 and TRBJ1-1; perhaps TRBD1 as D (5 bases). CDR1 and CDR2 (germline): DFQATT, SNEGSKA (reference sequence). The CDR3 length is 15 residues. The ends were cut back, 1 base at V and 0 bases at J, with 12 bases in the middle.

In its sample, this clonotype was seen many times. The chain links TRBV12-3 or TRBV12-4 to TRBJ1-5; D gene ambiguous. The CDR3 runs 13 residues. Trimming shortened V by 6 bases and J by 1 base, and 7 bases separated the two germline ends. In DNA form, the CDR3 reads TGTGCCAGCAGGAGATTCAGCAATCAGCCCCAGCATTTT. It is translated as CASRRFSNQPQHF.

This clonotype was seen ten or more times. The V call is TRBV6-5, the J call TRBJ2-6; 8 bases match TRBD2. Germline loops: CDR1 MNHEY, CDR2 SVGAGI. There are 17 residues in the CDR3. V was clipped by 5 bases and J by 2 bases; unmatched bases: 8. CDR3 bases: TGTGCCAGCAGTCCAAACGGGGGGGCTCCTGGGGCCAACGTCCTGACTTTC. As protein: CASSPNGGAPGANVLTF.

The chain recombines TRBV9 with TRBJ2-6; D possibly uses TRBD1 or TRBD2 (6 bases each). The V and J ends lost 7 bases and 1 base respectively, with 9 bases between them. The CDR3 covers 14 residues. The germline V gene has CDR1 SGDLS and CDR2 YYNGEE. CDR3 nucleotides: TGTGCCAGCGGAGGGGGTTCTGGGGCCAACGTCCTGACTTTC. Its protein product is CASGGGSGANVLTF.

J is TRBJ2-2 and V is TRBV19, with D possibly TRBD2 on 7 matching bases. Germline V gene data show CDR1 as LNHDA and CDR2 as SQIVND (reference sequence). With 11 bases removed from V and 1 base from J, the gap between germline ends came to 11 bases. CDR3 length: 13 amino acids. The CDR3 is CAGGALNTGELFF. The DNA of the CDR3 is TGTGCCGGGGGGGCGCTGAACACCGGGGAGCTGTTTTTT.

The chain couples TRBV2 to TRBJ1-4; TRBD1 might be the D (6 bases). V shed 8 bases and J shed 4 bases, with 17 bases lying between them. The CDR3 spans 15 residues. Germline V gene sequence: CDR1 SNHLY, CDR2 FYNNEI. The CDR3 nucleotides are TGTGCCAGCCGCAGCAGGGGCCTAGGTAATGAAAAACTGTTTTTT. This encodes CASRSRGLGNEKLFF.

Details on this clonotype: A much larger clone differs by one base, so this may be a read error. The chain combines TRBV7-2 with TRBJ2-1; 8 bases fit TRBD1. Per germline, CDR1 SGHTA and CDR2 FQGNSA. The CDR3 totals 14 residues. V lost 7 bases and J lost 5; bases outside the gene matches: 7. The CDR3 region has the DNA TGTGCCAGCATAAGACAGGGGTTTCACAATGAGCAGTTCTTC. It translates to CASIRQGFHNEQFF.

In this sample, this clonotype turned up a few times. V gene TRBV10-3 combines with J gene TRBJ1-2, with 8 bases that match TRBD1. With V trimmed by 10 bases and J by 3 bases, 13 bases remained unmatched. The CDR3 length is 15 residues. Germline V gives CDR1 ENHRY, CDR2 SYGVKD. The DNA of the CDR3 is TGTGCCACGACAAAAGACAGGGGTGGGGACTATGGCTACACCTTC. It specifies CATTKDRGGDYGYTF.